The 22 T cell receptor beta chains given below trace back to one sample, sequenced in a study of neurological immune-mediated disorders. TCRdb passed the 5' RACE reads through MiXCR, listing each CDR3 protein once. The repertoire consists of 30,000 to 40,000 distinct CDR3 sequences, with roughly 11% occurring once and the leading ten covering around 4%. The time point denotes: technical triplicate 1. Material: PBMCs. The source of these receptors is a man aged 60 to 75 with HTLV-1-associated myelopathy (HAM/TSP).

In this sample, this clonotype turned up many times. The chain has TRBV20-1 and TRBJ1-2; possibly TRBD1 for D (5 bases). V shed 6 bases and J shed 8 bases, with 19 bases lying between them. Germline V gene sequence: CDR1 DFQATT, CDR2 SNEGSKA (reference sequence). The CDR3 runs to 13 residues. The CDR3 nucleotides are TGCAGTGCAGGGGTTCGGGCTGGGGACGGCTACACCTTC. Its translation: CSAGVRAGDGYTF.

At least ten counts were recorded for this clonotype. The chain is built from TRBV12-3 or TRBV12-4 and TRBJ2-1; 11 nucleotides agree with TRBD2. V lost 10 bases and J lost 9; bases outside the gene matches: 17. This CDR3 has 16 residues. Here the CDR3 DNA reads TGTGCCACCCAAAGGGGGCTAGCGGGGGGCGGCGGTGAGCAGTTCTTC. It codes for CATQRGLAGGGGEQFF.

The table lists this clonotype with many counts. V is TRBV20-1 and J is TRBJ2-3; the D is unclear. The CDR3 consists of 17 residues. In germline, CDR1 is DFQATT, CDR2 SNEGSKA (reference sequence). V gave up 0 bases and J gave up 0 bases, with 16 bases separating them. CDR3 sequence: CSARDVTVVSSTDTQYF. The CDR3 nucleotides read TGCAGTGCTAGAGATGTGACTGTGGTCTCTAGCACAGATACGCAGTATTTT.

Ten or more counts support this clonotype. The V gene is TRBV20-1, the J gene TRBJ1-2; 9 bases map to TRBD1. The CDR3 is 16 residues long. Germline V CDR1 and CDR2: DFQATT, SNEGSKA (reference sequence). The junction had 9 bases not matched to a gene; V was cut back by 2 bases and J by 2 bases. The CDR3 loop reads CSARLPNRGRNYGYTF. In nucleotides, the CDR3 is TGCAGTGCTAGACTCCCCAACAGGGGGCGAAACTATGGCTACACCTTC.

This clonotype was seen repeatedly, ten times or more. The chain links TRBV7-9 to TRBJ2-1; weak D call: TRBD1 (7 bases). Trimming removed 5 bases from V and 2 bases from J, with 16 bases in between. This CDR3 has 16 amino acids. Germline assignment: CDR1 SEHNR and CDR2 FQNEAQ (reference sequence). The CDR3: CASSPKGGTAYNEQFF. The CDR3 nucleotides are TGTGCCAGCAGCCCCAAAGGGGGGACAGCCTACAATGAGCAGTTCTTC.

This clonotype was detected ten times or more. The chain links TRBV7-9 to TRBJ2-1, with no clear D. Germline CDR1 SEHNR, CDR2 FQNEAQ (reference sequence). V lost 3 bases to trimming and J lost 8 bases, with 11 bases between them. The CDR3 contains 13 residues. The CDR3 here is CASSFLFVHEQFF. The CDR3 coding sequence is TGTGCCAGCAGCTTCCTTTTCGTACATGAGCAGTTCTTC.

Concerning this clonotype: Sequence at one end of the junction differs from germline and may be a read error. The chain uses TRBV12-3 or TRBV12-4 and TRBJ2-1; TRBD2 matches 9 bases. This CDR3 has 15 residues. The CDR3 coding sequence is TGTGCCTGCAGTTCCGGCGGGAGGGCCGGGAGTGATCAGTTCTTC. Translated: CACSSGGRAGSDQFF.

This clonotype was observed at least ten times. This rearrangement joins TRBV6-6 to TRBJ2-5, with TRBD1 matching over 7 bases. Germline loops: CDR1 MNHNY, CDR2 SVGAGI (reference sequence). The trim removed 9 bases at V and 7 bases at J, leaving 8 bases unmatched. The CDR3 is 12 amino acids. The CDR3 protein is CASTGTEATQYF. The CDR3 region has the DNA TGTGCCAGTACCGGGACAGAGGCGACCCAGTACTTC.

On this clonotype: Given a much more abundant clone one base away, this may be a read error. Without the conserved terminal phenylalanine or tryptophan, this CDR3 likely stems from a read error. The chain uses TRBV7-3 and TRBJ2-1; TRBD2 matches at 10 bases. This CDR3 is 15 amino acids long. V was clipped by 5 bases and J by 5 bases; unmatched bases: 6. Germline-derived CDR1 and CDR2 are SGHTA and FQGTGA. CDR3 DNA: TGTGCCAGCAGCCGAGCGGGAGGGTTTGACAATGAGCAGTTCTTA. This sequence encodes CASSRAGGFDNEQFL.

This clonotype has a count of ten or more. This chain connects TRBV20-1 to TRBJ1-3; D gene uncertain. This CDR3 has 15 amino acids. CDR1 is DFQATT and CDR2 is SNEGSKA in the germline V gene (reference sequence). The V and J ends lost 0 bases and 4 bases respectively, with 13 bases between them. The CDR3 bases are TGCAGTGCTAGAGATACCCGGACCAAAGGAAACACCATATATTTT. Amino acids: CSARDTRTKGNTIYF.

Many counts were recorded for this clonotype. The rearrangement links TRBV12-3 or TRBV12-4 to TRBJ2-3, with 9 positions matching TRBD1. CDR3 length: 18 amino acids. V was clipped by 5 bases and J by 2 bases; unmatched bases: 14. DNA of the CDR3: TGTGCCAGCAGTCCCCGGGACAGGGAAACAACCCTCACAGATACGCAGTATTTT. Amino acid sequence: CASSPRDRETTLTDTQYF.

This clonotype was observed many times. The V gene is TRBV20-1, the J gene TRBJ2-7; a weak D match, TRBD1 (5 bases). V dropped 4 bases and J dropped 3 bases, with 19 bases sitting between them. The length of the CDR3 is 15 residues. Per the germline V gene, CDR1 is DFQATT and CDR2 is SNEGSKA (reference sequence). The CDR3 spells CSAIAPRWGSYEQYF. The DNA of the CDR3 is TGCAGTGCTATAGCCCCCCGATGGGGCAGCTACGAGCAGTACTTC.

The CDR3 DNA reads TGTGCCAGCAGGAGATCAGGGGAAAAATATACGCAGTATTTT. Its translation is CASRRSGEKYTQYF. The chain has TRBV2 and TRBJ2-3; TRBD1 is a possible D gene (6 bases). The germline V gene encodes CDR1 SNHLY and CDR2 FYNNEI. The V gene lost 6 bases and the J gene lost 7 bases, with 17 bases spanning the gap. This CDR3 contains 14 residues.

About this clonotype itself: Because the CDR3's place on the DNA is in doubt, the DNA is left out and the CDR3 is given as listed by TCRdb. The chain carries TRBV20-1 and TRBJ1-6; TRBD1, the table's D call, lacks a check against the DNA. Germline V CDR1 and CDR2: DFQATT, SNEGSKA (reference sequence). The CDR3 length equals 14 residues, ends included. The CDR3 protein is CCATRGSGNSPLHF.

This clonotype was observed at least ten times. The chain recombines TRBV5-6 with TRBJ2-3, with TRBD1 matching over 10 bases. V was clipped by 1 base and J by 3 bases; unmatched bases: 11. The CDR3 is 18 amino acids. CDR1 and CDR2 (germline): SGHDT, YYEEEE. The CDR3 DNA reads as TGTGCCAGCAGCTTGAGGAGACAGGGGGCTAGCGGGACAGATACGCAGTATTTT. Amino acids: CASSLRRQGASGTDTQYF.

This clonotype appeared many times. Here the CDR3 DNA reads TGCAGTGCTAGAGAGGAGGACAGGGGGGGCGAGACCCAGTACTTC. This gives the protein CSAREEDRGGETQYF. V and J are TRBV20-1 and TRBJ2-5, with 10 bases identical to TRBD1. The germline CDR1 and CDR2 sequences are DFQATT and SNEGSKA (reference sequence). V was pared by 0 bases and J by 5 bases, with 6 bases of the junction left unmatched. The CDR3 is 15 amino acids.

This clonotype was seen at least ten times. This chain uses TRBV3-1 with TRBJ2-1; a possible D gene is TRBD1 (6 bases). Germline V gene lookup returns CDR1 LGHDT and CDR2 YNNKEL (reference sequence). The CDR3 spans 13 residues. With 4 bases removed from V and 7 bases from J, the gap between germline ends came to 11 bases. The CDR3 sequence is CASSPTGMNEQFF. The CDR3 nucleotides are TGTGCCAGCAGCCCTACAGGGATGAATGAGCAGTTCTTC.

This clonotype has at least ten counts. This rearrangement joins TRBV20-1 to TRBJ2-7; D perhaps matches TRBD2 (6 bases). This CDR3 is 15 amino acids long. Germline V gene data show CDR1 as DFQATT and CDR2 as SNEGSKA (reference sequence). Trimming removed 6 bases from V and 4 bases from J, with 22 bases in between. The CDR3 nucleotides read TGCAGTGCCACCCCTCCCCCTGGGGGGAGTTACGAGCAGTACTTC. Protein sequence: CSATPPPGGSYEQYF.

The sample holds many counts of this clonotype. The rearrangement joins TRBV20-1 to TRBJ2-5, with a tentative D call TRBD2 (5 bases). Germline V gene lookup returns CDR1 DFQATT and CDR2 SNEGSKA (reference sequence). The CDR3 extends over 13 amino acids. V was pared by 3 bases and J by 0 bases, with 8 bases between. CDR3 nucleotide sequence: TGCAGTGCTAGGGAGGACTACCAAGAGACCCAGTACTTC. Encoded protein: CSAREDYQETQYF.

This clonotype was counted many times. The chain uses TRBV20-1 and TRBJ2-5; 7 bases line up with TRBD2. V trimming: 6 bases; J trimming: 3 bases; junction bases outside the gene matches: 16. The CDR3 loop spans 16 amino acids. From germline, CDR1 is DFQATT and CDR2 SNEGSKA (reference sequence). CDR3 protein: CSARGDPTVGEETQYF. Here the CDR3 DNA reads TGCAGTGCCCGGGGGGACCCAACCGTTGGAGAAGAGACCCAGTACTTC.

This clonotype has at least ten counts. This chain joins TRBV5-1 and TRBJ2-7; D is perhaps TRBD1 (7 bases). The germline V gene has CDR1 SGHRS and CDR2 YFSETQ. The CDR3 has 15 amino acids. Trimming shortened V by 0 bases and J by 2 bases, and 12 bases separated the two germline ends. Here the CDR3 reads CASSLGGTETYEQYF. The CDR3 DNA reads TGCGCCAGCAGCTTGGGCGGGACAGAGACCTACGAGCAGTACTTC.

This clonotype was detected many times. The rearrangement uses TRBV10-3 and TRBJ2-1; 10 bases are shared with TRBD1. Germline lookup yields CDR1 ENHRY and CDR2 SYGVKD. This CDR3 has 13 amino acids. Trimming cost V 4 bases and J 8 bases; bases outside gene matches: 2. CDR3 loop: CAISAGTGDEQFF. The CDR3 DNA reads TGTGCCATCAGTGCCGGGACAGGGGATGAGCAGTTCTTC.